This T cell receptor beta chain was documented in a study of T cell changes during pregnancy in multiple sclerosis. Germline V gene sequence: CDR1 SGHVS, CDR2 FQNEAQ. Trimming took 1 base from V and 7 from J; bases not matched to a gene: 2. The CDR3 consists of 15 residues. Assay used: immunoSEQ multiplex PCR; TCRdb lists only in-frame clones, some missing. The table records under 45,000 clones, about 88% of them present only once. The source of this sequence is a female donor with multiple sclerosis, enrolled in a pregnancy study. Sequencing was performed on CD4+ T cells from peripheral blood mononuclear cells, taken in the second trimester of pregnancy. The genes are TRBV7-8 and TRBJ2-1; TRBD2 agrees at 12 bases. CDR3 DNA: TGTGCCAGCAGCTTAGGACTAGCGGGAGAAAATGAGCAGTTCTTC. This gives the protein CASSLGLAGENEQFF.